The text below deals with one T cell receptor beta chain. Its target is not known. From the 5' RACE reads, TCRdb lists one entry per CDR3 protein and no DNA. This table holds 350,000 to 400,000 distinct CDR3 sequences. Every donor provided one blood sample measuring less than 3 ml. CDR3 length: 15 residues. The data originate from a study of monozygotic twins with inflammatory bowel disease. Study outcomes and limitations: Inverse Simpson values showed less TCRbeta diversity in IBD patients than in their healthy co-twins. Patient-to-patient differences in immunosuppressive treatment may have added variability to the repertoires.

The source is a human donor with ulcerative colitis or Crohn's disease, or a healthy co-twin of an affected twin (not recorded which). The rearrangement uses TRBV12-3 or TRBV12-4 and TRBJ1-5; the D call from TCRdb, TRBD1, cannot be confirmed without DNA. The sequencing input was blood. The chain's CDR3 is CASSLFRDRNQPQHF.